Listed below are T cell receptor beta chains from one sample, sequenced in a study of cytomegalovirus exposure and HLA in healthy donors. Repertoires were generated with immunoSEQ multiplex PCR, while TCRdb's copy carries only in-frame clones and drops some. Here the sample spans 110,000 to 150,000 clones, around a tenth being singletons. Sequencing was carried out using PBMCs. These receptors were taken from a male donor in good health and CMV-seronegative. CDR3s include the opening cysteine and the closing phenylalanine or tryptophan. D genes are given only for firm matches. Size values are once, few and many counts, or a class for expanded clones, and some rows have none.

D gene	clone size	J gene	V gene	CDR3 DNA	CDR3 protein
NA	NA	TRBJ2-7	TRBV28	TGTGCCAGCAGTTTTCGCGGGCTCCTCTCCTACGAGCAGTACTTC	CASSFRGLLSYEQYF
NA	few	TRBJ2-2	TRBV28	TGTGCCAGCAAAATCGTTATGGGGGAGCTGTTTTTT	CASKIVMGELFF
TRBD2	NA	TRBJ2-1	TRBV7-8	TGTGCCAGCAGCTTAAGTAGCGGGAGAGGTGGTGAGCAGTTCTTC	CASSLSSGRGGEQFF
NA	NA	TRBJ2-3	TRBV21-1	TGTGCCAGCAGCCCGATATGGGGGCTGAGCACAGATACGCAGTATTTT	CASSPIWGLSTDTQYF
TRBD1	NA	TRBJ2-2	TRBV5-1	TGCGCCAGCAGCTACCCGGGACAGGGGGCCGGGGAGCTGTTTTTT	CASSYPGQGAGELFF
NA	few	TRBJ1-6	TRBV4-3	TGCGCCAGCAGCCAAGCCCTACCAGGACAGACCTATTCACCCCTCCACTTT	CASSQALPGQTYSPLHF
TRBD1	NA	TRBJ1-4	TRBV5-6	TGTGCCAGCAGCTTGAGCCCGGACAGGGACGGGGAAAAACTGTTTTTT	CASSLSPDRDGEKLFF
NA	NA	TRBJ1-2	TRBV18	TGTGCCAGCTCTCCTACGTGGCAGGACTATGGCTACACCTTC	CASSPTWQDYGYTF
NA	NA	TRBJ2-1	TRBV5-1	TGCGCCAGCCAATCAGGTGCGCCTTCATACAATGAGCAGTTCTTC	CASQSGAPSYNEQFF
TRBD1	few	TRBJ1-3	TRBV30	TGTGCCTGGCCCACAGGGGGAACTGGAAACACCATATATTTT	CAWPTGGTGNTIYF
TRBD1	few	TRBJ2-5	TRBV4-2	TGTGCCAGCAGCCAAGATAAGGGGACAGTGACACAAGAGACCCAGTACTTC	CASSQDKGTVTQETQYF
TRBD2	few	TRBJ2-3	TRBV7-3	TGTGCCAGCAGCTCAAGACTAGCGTCAGGGAGCACAGATACGCAGTATTTT	CASSSRLASGSTDTQYF
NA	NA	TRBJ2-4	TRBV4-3	TGCGCCAGCAGCCAAGACAGTCCAGGGGTGGACATTCAGTACTTC	CASSQDSPGVDIQYF
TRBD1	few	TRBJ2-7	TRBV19	TGTGCCAGTAGTCCGACAGGGGGCAACTACGAGCAGTACTTC	CASSPTGGNYEQYF
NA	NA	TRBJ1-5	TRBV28	TGTGCCAGCAGTCTCAATCAGCCCCAGCATTTT	CASSLNQPQHF
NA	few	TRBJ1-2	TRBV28	TGTGCCAGCAGTTCCCGCGGAGGATGGGCTATTGGCTACACCTTC	CASSSRGGWAIGYTF
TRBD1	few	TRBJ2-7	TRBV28	TGTGCCAGCAGTTCGGGACAGGGGTACGAGCAGTACTTC	CASSSGQGYEQYF
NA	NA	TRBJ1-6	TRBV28	TGTGCCGCATCCCGTCCCCCTAAGACAGCTCCTAATTCACCCCTCCACTTT	CAASRPPKTAPNSPLHF
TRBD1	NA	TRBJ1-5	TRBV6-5	TGTGCCAGCAGTTCAGGGGGCTTCGGTTTAAGTCAGCCCCAGCATTTT	CASSSGGFGLSQPQHF
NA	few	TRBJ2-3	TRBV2	TGTGCCAGCAGTCCCCCCTACTCCCGGGACTCCTCCGGGACGCAGTATTTT	CASSPPYSRDSSGTQYF
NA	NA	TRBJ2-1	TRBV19	TGTGCCAGTATAGGGGTGAAAGGTGAGCAGTTCTTC	CASIGVKGEQFF
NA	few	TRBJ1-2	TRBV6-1	TGTGCCAGCAGTGAAGGACAACACTTCCGAGTCTATGGCTACACCTTC	CASSEGQHFRVYGYTF
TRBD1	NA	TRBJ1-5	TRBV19	TGTGCCAGTAGTATCTCCAGGGGGCCTCATCAGCCCCAGCATTTT	CASSISRGPHQPQHF
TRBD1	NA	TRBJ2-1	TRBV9	TGTGCCAGCAGCCAAGCAGGGGGTTACAATGAGCAGTTCTTC	CASSQAGGYNEQFF
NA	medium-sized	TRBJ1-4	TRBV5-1	TGCGCCAGCAGCACCCACAGGGCTAAGAATGAAAAACTGTTTTTT	CASSTHRAKNEKLFF
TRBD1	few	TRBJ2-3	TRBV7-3	TGTGCCAGCAGCTTATCGGGACAGGCATTGGCGGGCACAGATACGCAGTATTTT	CASSLSGQALAGTDTQYF
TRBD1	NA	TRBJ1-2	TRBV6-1	TGTGCCAGCAGGCCACGGGACAGCGGCGATGGCTACACCTTC	CASRPRDSGDGYTF
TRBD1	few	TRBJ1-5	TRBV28	TGTGCCAGCAGTTTTGGGACAGGCAATCAGCCCCAGCATTTT	CASSFGTGNQPQHF
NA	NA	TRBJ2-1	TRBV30	TGTGCCTGGAGTGTAGGGGTCACACCGTACAATGAGCAGTTCTTC	CAWSVGVTPYNEQFF
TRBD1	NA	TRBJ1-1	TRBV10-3	TGTGCCATCAGTGACCGCGGGACAGGGGGCGACTTGCCGGAAGCTTTCTTT	CAISDRGTGGDLPEAFF
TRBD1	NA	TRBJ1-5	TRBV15	TGTGCCACCAGCAGAGACAGGGGGAATCAGCCCCAGCATTTT	CATSRDRGNQPQHF
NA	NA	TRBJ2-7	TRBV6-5	TGTGCCAGCAGTTACTCCCTTGACAGCCACTACGAGCAGTACTTC	CASSYSLDSHYEQYF
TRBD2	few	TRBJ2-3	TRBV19	TGTGCCAGTAGTAGTGGCGGGGGGGCCCGGAATACGCAGTATTTT	CASSSGGGARNTQYF
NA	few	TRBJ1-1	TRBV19	TGTGCCAGTAGCCTTAAGGGCCTAGGACAGATACCCACTGAAGCTTTCTTT	CASSLKGLGQIPTEAFF
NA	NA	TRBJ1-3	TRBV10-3	TGTGCCATCAGACAGTCTCTCTCTGGAAACACCATATATTTT	CAIRQSLSGNTIYF
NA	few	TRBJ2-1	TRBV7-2	TGTGCCAGCAGCTTAGGGGCAGCCTACAATGAGCAGTTCTTC	CASSLGAAYNEQFF
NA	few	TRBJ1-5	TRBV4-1	TGCGCCAGCAGCCAAGATAACAGGTCGCCCCAGCATTTT	CASSQDNRSPQHF
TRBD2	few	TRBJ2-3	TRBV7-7	TGTGCTAGCAGCTTAGTTGGGGGGGTCACAGATACGCAGTATTTT	CASSLVGGVTDTQYF
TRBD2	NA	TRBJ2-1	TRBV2	TGTGCCAGCATCGGACTAGGAAAGCACGAGCAGTTCTTC	CASIGLGKHEQFF
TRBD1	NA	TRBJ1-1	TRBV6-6	TGTGCCAGCAGTCCTATACAGGGGTTCAACACTGAAGCTTTCTTT	CASSPIQGFNTEAFF
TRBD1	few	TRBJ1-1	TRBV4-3	TGCGCCAGCAGCCAAGATGTCGGGACAGGGACAAGAAGAAGGAACACTGAAGCTTTCTTT	CASSQDVGTGTRRRNTEAFF
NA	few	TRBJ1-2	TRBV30	TGTGCCTGGAGGGCAAGCCAGGGGTTTAACTATGGCTACACCTTC	CAWRASQGFNYGYTF
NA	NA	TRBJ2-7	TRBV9	TGTGCCAGCAGCGTAAGTGGCGGAACCTACGAGCAGTACTTC	CASSVSGGTYEQYF
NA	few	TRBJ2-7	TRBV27	TGTGCCAGCAGGGGCATCACCACCTACGAGCAGTACTTC	CASRGITTYEQYF
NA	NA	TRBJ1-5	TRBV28	TGTGCCAGCAGCCCCCGGAGGGGCAATAGCAATCAGCCCCAGCATTTT	CASSPRRGNSNQPQHF
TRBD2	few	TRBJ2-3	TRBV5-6	TGTGCCAGCAGCTTAGGACTAGCGACAGATACGCAGTATTTT	CASSLGLATDTQYF
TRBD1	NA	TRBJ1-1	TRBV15	TGTGCCACCAGCAGGCCCCAGGGGGCCACTGAAGCTTTCTTT	CATSRPQGATEAFF
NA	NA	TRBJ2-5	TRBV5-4	TGTGCCAGCAGCCCTCCTGGAATTAGCGGCCGAGAGACCCAGTACTTC	CASSPPGISGRETQYF
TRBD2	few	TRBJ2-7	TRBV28	TGTGCCAGCACCCCCTCCGGGAGGGGGGGGCTGAACGAGCAGTACTTC	CASTPSGRGGLNEQYF
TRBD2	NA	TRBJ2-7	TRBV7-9	TGTGCCAGCGCTCCCAGCGGGAACTACGAGCAGTACTTC	CASAPSGNYEQYF
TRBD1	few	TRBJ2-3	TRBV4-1	TGCGCCAGCAGCCAGGGACAGTCGGAGGAATATACGCAGTATTTT	CASSQGQSEEYTQYF
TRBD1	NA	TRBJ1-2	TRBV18	TGTGCCAGCTCACTCGGGACAGGGGGCGGCTACACCTTC	CASSLGTGGGYTF
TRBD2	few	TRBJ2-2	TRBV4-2	TGTGCCAGCAGCCAAGAGAGCGGGGGGGCGATCGGGGAGCTGTTTTTT	CASSQESGGAIGELFF
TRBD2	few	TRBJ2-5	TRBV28	TGTGCCAGCAGCCGCGGGACTAGCGGACAAGAGACCCAGTACTTC	CASSRGTSGQETQYF
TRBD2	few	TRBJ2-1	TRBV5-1	TGCGCCAGCAGCTTGGGTAGCGGGAGAATACTGGCCCTCTACAATGAGCAGTTCTTC	CASSLGSGRILALYNEQFF
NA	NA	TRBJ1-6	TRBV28	TGTGCCACCCTCATTAGCTCCTATAATTCACCCCTCCACTTT	CATLISSYNSPLHF
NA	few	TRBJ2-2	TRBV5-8	TGTGCCAGCAGCTTGGCGGGGTTAGGATGGACCGGGGAGCTGTTTTTT	CASSLAGLGWTGELFF
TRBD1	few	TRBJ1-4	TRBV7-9	TGTGCCAGCAGCTTAGCGTGGACAGGGCTTAATGAAAAACTGTTTTTT	CASSLAWTGLNEKLFF
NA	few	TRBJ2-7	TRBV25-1	TGTGCCAGCACCCCCCCAGCGGGTACCTACGAGCAGTACTTC	CASTPPAGTYEQYF